The 29 T cell receptor beta chains below come from one sample, sequenced in a study of metastatic and nonmetastatic thyroid tumors. With MiXCR, TCRdb called clones anew from the PCR reads. Of tens of thousands of clones in the sample, roughly 20% are singletons; the top ten hold 3.5% to 4.5%. The entire patient cohort was treatment-naive prior to thyroid surgery. The sequenced sample consisted of blood. The receptors here all came from a female donor with papillary thyroid cancer or a benign thyroid nodule (not recorded which). Some clones in this sample may be carry-over from other donors' samples.

There are many counts of this clone. The chain is built from TRBV3-1 and TRBJ2-7, with 7 bases matching TRBD1. This CDR3 has 13 residues. Germline V gives CDR1 LGHDT, CDR2 YNNKEL (reference sequence). V was clipped by 10 bases and J by 3 bases; unmatched bases: 9. The CDR3 DNA reads as TGTGCCACCCAGGACAGGAGCCACTACGAGCAGTACTTC. Its translation is CATQDRSHYEQYF.

Remarks on this clone: Given a much more abundant clone one base away, this may be a read error. The chain joins TRBV6-1 to TRBJ2-5; D gene ambiguous. From germline, CDR1 is MNHNS and CDR2 SASEGT. The CDR3 sequence is 13 residues long. The V end was cut by 5 bases, the J end by 0 bases, with 7 bases between. The CDR3 sequence is CASSIDDQETQYF. The CDR3 nucleotides are TGTGCCAGCAGTATCGACGACCAAGAGACCCAGTACTTC.

This clone was recorded at least ten times. A single base separates this from a much larger clone, so it may be a read error. The chain couples TRBV28 to TRBJ1-1, with D unclear. Trimming left V 10 bases short and J 3 bases short, with 15 bases between. Per the germline V gene, CDR1 is MDHEN and CDR2 is SYDVKM. The CDR3 consists of 13 residues. The CDR3 loop reads CATNVVMDTEAFF. The CDR3 bases are TGTGCCACCAACGTGGTCATGGACACTGAAGCTTTCTTT.

This clone was picked up many times. The gene calls are TRBV18 and TRBJ1-1; no firm D call. CDR1 and CDR2 from the germline V gene are KGHSH and LQKENI. The CDR3 runs to 12 residues. V shed 2 bases and J shed 4 bases, with 5 bases lying between them. CDR3 in DNA: TGTGCCAGCTCACCATATATCACTGAAGCTTTCTTT. It specifies CASSPYITEAFF.

This clone was seen repeatedly, ten times or more. The chain couples TRBV29-1 to TRBJ2-7, with 8 positions matching TRBD2. With V trimmed by 6 bases and J by 6 bases, 13 bases remained unmatched. The CDR3 contains 14 residues. Per germline, CDR1 SQVTM and CDR2 ANQGSEA. In DNA form, the CDR3 reads TGCAGCGTCCAACCCAATTACGGGGGGGGCGAGCAGTACTTC. Protein: CSVQPNYGGGEQYF.

Comment on this clone: The conserved closing phenylalanine or tryptophan is absent in this CDR3, likely reflecting a read error. V is TRBV19 and J is TRBJ1-1; perhaps TRBD1 as D (6 bases). CDR1 and CDR2 from the germline V gene are LNHDA and SQIVND (reference sequence). The CDR3 sequence is 11 residues long. The CDR3 DNA reads TGTGTCAGTCAGGGGTTCGGTGAAGCTTTCCTT. Its translation is CVSQGFGEAFL.

This clone was counted ten times or more. The chain couples TRBV27 to TRBJ2-2; either TRBD1 or TRBD2 may fit D (5 bases each). CDR1 and CDR2 (germline): MNHEY, SMNVEV (reference sequence). The V end was cut by 4 bases, the J end by 2 bases, with 20 bases between. This CDR3 comprises 18 residues. This CDR3 reads CASSYLGPGILNTGELFF. CDR3 sequence (DNA): TGTGCCAGCAGTTATTTGGGGCCCGGGATCCTTAACACCGGGGAGCTGTTTTTT.

This clone was found many times. V and J are TRBV7-2 and TRBJ2-2, with no clear D. CDR1 and CDR2 from the germline V gene are SGHTA and FQGNSA. This CDR3 is built from 15 residues. V dropped 5 bases and J dropped 1 base, with 11 bases sitting between them. The CDR3: CASSPRLLNTGELFF. As DNA, the CDR3 is TGTGCCAGCAGCCCCAGACTTTTGAACACCGGGGAGCTGTTTTTT.

This clone was counted ten times or more. The gene calls are TRBV3-1 and TRBJ2-3; possible D gene TRBD1, 5 bases. V lost 0 bases and J lost 0, with 7 bases in between. CDR3 length equals 15 residues. Germline CDR1 LGHDT, CDR2 YNNKEL (reference sequence). CDR3 nucleotides: TGTGCCAGCAGCCAAGATGGGGCTAGCACAGATACGCAGTATTTT. Protein product: CASSQDGASTDTQYF.

This clone was seen only once. The CDR3, as DNA: TGTGCCTGGAGTATCCCAGGTACAGTGGAGGCAGATACGCAGTATTTT. It yields the protein CAWSIPGTVEADTQYF. The rearrangement joins TRBV30 to TRBJ2-3, with D perhaps matching TRBD2 (5 bases). Germline V lookup: CDR1 GTSNPN, CDR2 SVGIG (reference sequence). Trimming stripped 2 bases from V and 4 bases from J, with 19 bases between. The length of the CDR3 is 16 residues.

This clone has ten or more counts. The chain links TRBV20-1 to TRBJ1-1, with D unclear. The V end lost 7 bases, the J end lost 0 bases, and 12 bases lay between the germline ends. Germline assignment: CDR1 DFQATT and CDR2 SNEGSKA (reference sequence). The CDR3 length is 13 residues. CDR3 region: CSVSSGMNTEAFF. CDR3 bases: TGCAGTGTCTCCTCAGGCATGAACACTGAAGCTTTCTTT.

In this sample, this clone turned up many times. V and J are TRBV29-1 and TRBJ2-2; D gene ambiguous. The V end lost 4 bases, the J end lost 10 bases, and 19 bases lay between the germline ends. CDR1 is SQVTM, CDR2 ANQGSEA, per germline. CDR3 length: 14 residues. Here the CDR3 reads CSVVASGPHAELFF. The CDR3 coding sequence is TGCAGCGTTGTCGCGTCCGGGCCCCATGCGGAGCTGTTTTTT.

V and J are TRBV12-3 or TRBV12-4 and TRBJ1-2, with TRBD1 matching over 10 bases. This CDR3 spans 17 amino acids. V was clipped by 2 bases and J by 6 bases; unmatched bases: 12. The CDR3 DNA reads as TGTGCCAGCAGTTTATCGGCCGCGGACAGGGGGTCGGATGGCTACACCTTC. It translates to CASSLSAADRGSDGYTF.

The sample holds many counts of this clone. This chain joins TRBV20-1 and TRBJ1-3; D gene unclear. Germline assignment: CDR1 DFQATT and CDR2 SNEGSKA (reference sequence). The CDR3 sequence is 13 residues long. The CDR3 nucleotides read TGCAGCGCCCCGGCTCCCTCTGGAAACACCATATATTTT. Translation gives CSAPAPSGNTIYF.

This clone was observed many times. The chain couples TRBV27 to TRBJ2-2; 7 bases match TRBD1. CDR3 size: 13 residues. The trim removed 8 bases at V and 5 bases at J, leaving 5 bases unmatched. Germline CDR1 is MNHEY and CDR2 is SMNVEV (reference sequence). The CDR3 sequence is CASGNRGTGELFF. The CDR3 nucleotides read TGTGCCAGCGGGAACAGGGGTACCGGGGAGCTGTTTTTT.

Turning to this clone: A read error may produce the germline difference seen at one junction end. This chain links TRBV11-1 with TRBJ2-1; TRBD2 matches at 7 bases. The germline V gene has CDR1 SGHAT and CDR2 FQDESV (reference sequence). This CDR3 comprises 14 residues. The CDR3 is CASSLLSGGNEQFF. The CDR3 nucleotides are TGTGCAAGCAGCTTATTATCGGGAGGCAATGAGCAGTTCTTC.

The chain combines TRBV27 with TRBJ2-1; TRBD2 is a possible D gene (5 bases). The V and J ends lost 6 bases and 14 bases respectively, with 29 bases between them. Germline CDR1 reads MNHEY; CDR2 reads SMNVEV (reference sequence). The CDR3 sequence is 16 residues long. CDR3 sequence reads: CASRSPTRGRAPKEFF. The CDR3, as DNA: TGTGCCAGCAGATCCCCCACTAGAGGGAGAGCGCCGAAGGAGTTCTTC.

On this clone itself: A clone one base away is much larger, so this may be a read error. The CDR3 here is CASSGSPGRKETQYF. In nucleotides, the CDR3 is TGTGCCAGCAGTGGATCCCCAGGGCGGAAGGAGACCCAGTACTTC. V gene TRBV4-2 combines with J gene TRBJ2-5, with a tentative D call TRBD1 (5 bases). The CDR3 length is 15 residues. Per germline, CDR1 LGHNA and CDR2 YNFKEQ. The V end lost 6 bases, the J end lost 5 bases, and 19 bases lay between the germline ends.

There are many counts of this clone. This rearrangement joins TRBV6-1 to TRBJ2-7; TRBD2 is a possible D gene (5 bases). CDR3 length: 13 amino acids. Per germline, CDR1 MNHNS and CDR2 SASEGT. V was pared by 5 bases and J by 3 bases, with 11 bases between. The CDR3 nucleotides are TGTGCCAGCAGTTTGCAGCGGAACTACGAGCAGTACTTC. Protein: CASSLQRNYEQYF.

This clone was observed a few times. This rearrangement joins TRBV6-1 to TRBJ2-7; a possible D gene is TRBD2 (6 bases). CDR3 length equals 13 residues. Germline CDR1 reads MNHNS; CDR2 reads SASEGT. V lost 7 bases to trimming and J lost 6 bases, with 16 bases between them. In DNA, the CDR3 is TGTGCCAGCATGCGGGACTCTTTTCGCGAGCAGTACTTC. It translates to CASMRDSFREQYF.

This clone was counted at least ten times. V gene TRBV7-6 combines with J gene TRBJ2-1; TRBD1 aligns across 7 bases. The CDR3 has 17 residues. The V segment lost 4 bases and the J segment 7 bases; nucleotides outside the gene matches: 16. The V gene's germline CDR1 is SGHVS and CDR2 FNYEAQ. CDR3 region: CASSSGLDRLIGNEQFF. The DNA for the CDR3 is TGTGCCAGCAGCTCGGGGCTGGACAGGTTAATCGGGAATGAGCAGTTCTTC.

This clone was counted a few times. A much larger clone differs by one base, so this may be a read error. The V gene is TRBV2, the J gene TRBJ1-2; D perhaps matches TRBD1 (5 bases). This CDR3 spans 14 amino acids. V was trimmed by 7 bases and J by 5 bases, leaving 17 bases between them. Per the germline V gene, CDR1 is SNHLY and CDR2 is FYNNEI. CDR3 nucleotide sequence: TGTGCCAGCAAGCCCAAAGGGGTTAATTATGGCTACACCTTC. Its protein product is CASKPKGVNYGYTF.

This clone was found many times. This chain links TRBV20-1 with TRBJ2-3; D not resolved. This CDR3 contains 15 residues. Per germline, CDR1 DFQATT and CDR2 SNEGSKA (reference sequence). The V and J ends lost 6 bases and 0 bases respectively, with 16 bases between them. The CDR3 spells CSATQGIYSTDTQYF. In nucleotides, the CDR3 is TGCAGTGCAACGCAAGGAATCTATAGCACAGATACGCAGTATTTT.

In this sample, this clone turned up many times. The V gene is TRBV20-1, the J gene TRBJ1-2; no clear D gene. Trimming removed 6 bases from V and 4 bases from J, with 15 bases in between. The germline gives CDR1 DFQATT, CDR2 SNEGSKA (reference sequence). The CDR3 contains 13 residues. Written as DNA, the CDR3 is TGCAGTGCAGCGGGCGGGGAGGCCTATGGCTACACCTTC. It translates to CSAAGGEAYGYTF.

This clone was counted many times. This chain connects TRBV12-3 or TRBV12-4 to TRBJ2-7, with 9 nucleotides matching TRBD2. This CDR3 has 15 residues. Trimming cost V 2 bases and J 1 base; bases outside gene matches: 3. The CDR3 is CASSLSTSGSYEQYF. CDR3 coding DNA: TGTGCCAGCAGTTTATCTACTAGCGGGTCCTACGAGCAGTACTTC.

Points on this clone: One junction end disagrees with the germline gene, perhaps due to a read error. The chain links TRBV18 to TRBJ1-1; no reliable D call. This CDR3 has 13 amino acids. Germline V gives CDR1 KGHSH, CDR2 LQKENI. The CDR3 DNA follows: TGTGCCAGATCACCATCATGGAACACTGAAGCTTTCTTT. Protein sequence: CARSPSWNTEAFF. Drawing the rest from reference TRBV18 and TRBJ1-1, the complete variable domain is NAGVMQNPRHLVRRRGQEARLRCSPMKGHSHVYWYRQLPEEGLKFMVYLQKENIIDESGMPKERFSAEFPKEGPSILRIQQVVRGDSAAYFCARSPSWNTEAFFGQGTRLTVV.

This clone was counted once. The CDR3 protein is CATKRNTGEYTEAFF. DNA of the CDR3: TGTGCCACCAAGCGGAATACAGGTGAGTACACTGAAGCTTTCTTT. V and J are TRBV2 and TRBJ1-1; perhaps TRBD1 as D (5 bases). CDR3 size: 15 residues. Germline values: CDR1 SNHLY, CDR2 FYNNEI. Trimming cost V 10 bases and J 3 bases, with 21 bases left between them.

This clone was seen many times. The V gene is TRBV7-9, the J gene TRBJ1-5; no firm D call. The CDR3 is 13 residues long. The V end was cut by 1 base, the J end by 7 bases, with 8 bases between. Germline V gives CDR1 SEHNR, CDR2 FQNEAQ (reference sequence). The CDR3 nucleotides are TGTGCCAGCAGCTTAGGAGGTCCACAGCCCCAGCATTTT. This codes for CASSLGGPQPQHF.

Many counts were recorded for this clone. The rearrangement uses TRBV5-6 and TRBJ1-2, with 7 bases that match TRBD1. V lost 4 bases to trimming and J lost 4 bases; unmatched junction nucleotides: 13. Germline-derived CDR1 and CDR2 are SGHDT and YYEEEE. The CDR3 runs to 16 residues. The CDR3 loop reads CASSRGQSPDSYGYTF. CDR3 sequence (DNA): TGTGCCAGCAGCCGGGGACAGAGCCCGGATAGCTATGGCTACACCTTC.